These 26 T cell receptor beta chains originate from one sample sequenced in a study of vaccination and CD4 T cells after COVID-19. Treatment given: approximately nine-day PBMC culture with coronavirus spike peptide pools or control peptides (ViraFEST assay). Investigators obtained the unexposed donor's CD4+ T cells before the COVID-19 pandemic (2011-2018). These receptors' targets are unknown. Researchers used the Oncomine TCR Beta short-read assay to sequence DNA from cultured CD4+ T cells. Via MiXCR, TCRdb re-called the PCR reads, giving one row per CDR3 protein. The sample carries 9,500 to 10,000 distinct CDR3 sequences, around 59% recorded once. Specimen: CD4+ T cells from blood, cultured in vitro. The receptor source for this set is a human donor in good health.

The sample holds one count of this clonotype. The chain recombines TRBV7-9 with TRBJ1-1; 9 bases align to TRBD1. Germline lookup yields CDR1 SEHNR and CDR2 FQNEAQ (reference sequence). This CDR3 has 15 residues. V lost 8 bases, J lost 3 bases, and 10 bases stayed unmatched. CDR3 sequence reads: CASQTNRGRDTEAFF. CDR3 in DNA: TGTGCCAGCCAAACCAACAGGGGGCGTGACACTGAAGCTTTCTTT.

This clonotype was observed a handful of times. The V and J genes are TRBV20-1 and TRBJ1-5, with D perhaps TRBD1 (6 bases). The V end was cut by 4 bases, the J end by 1 base, with 14 bases between. This CDR3 has 15 residues. The germline gives CDR1 DFQATT, CDR2 SNEGSKA (reference sequence). The CDR3 loop is CSAKQGLWSNQPQHF. For the CDR3, the DNA is TGCAGTGCTAAACAGGGATTGTGGAGCAATCAGCCCCAGCATTTT.

This rearrangement joins TRBV7-2 to TRBJ2-1, with D unclear. This CDR3 comprises 13 residues. Germline CDR1 and CDR2: SGHTA and FQGNSA. Trimming shortened V by 1 base and J by 5 bases, and 6 bases separated the two germline ends. The CDR3: CASSLDWDNEQFF. DNA of the CDR3: TGTGCCAGCAGCTTAGATTGGGACAATGAGCAGTTCTTC.

The rearrangement joins TRBV6-1 to TRBJ2-1; TRBD2 matches 12 bases. Trimming removed 6 bases from V and 8 bases from J; junction bases left unmatched: 8. This CDR3 is 15 amino acids long. From germline, CDR1 is MNHNS and CDR2 SASEGT. CDR3 sequence: CASRRLAGAGDEQFF. CDR3 in DNA: TGTGCCAGCAGGCGACTAGCGGGGGCCGGAGATGAGCAGTTCTTC.

This clonotype was detected only a few times. The chain couples TRBV11-3 to TRBJ2-7; a possible D gene is TRBD2 (5 bases). The V and J ends lost 5 bases and 4 bases respectively, with 15 bases between them. The CDR3 contains 14 residues. The V gene's germline CDR1 is SGHNT and CDR2 YENEEA. The CDR3 loop is CASSPGPAAYEQYF. CDR3 DNA: TGTGCCAGCAGCCCCGGACCAGCGGCGTACGAGCAGTACTTC.

The rearrangement joins TRBV19 to TRBJ2-5; no firm D call. This CDR3 comprises 15 residues. Germline values: CDR1 LNHDA, CDR2 SQIVND (reference sequence). Between the trimmed V and J ends, which lost 0 bases and 2 bases, there was a span of 10 bases. This CDR3 is CASSIDGLIQETQYF. The CDR3, as DNA: TGTGCCAGTAGTATAGACGGGCTAATTCAAGAGACCCAGTACTTC.

The chain carries TRBV12-3 or TRBV12-4 and TRBJ1-6; D is uncertain. V lost 7 bases and J 6 bases, leaving 13 bases between the germline ends. The CDR3 is 14 amino acids. The CDR3 DNA reads TGTGCCAGCAAATCTGGTACCGGTAATTCACCCCTCCACTTT. This codes for CASKSGTGNSPLHF.

This clonotype was observed a handful of times. This chain connects TRBV6-1 to TRBJ2-3; no clear D gene. Per germline, CDR1 MNHNS and CDR2 SASEGT. The CDR3 is made up of 14 amino acids. Between the trimmed V and J ends, which lost 5 bases and 2 bases, there was a span of 11 bases. The CDR3 spells CASSLNTFTDTQYF. The DNA of the CDR3 is TGTGCCAGCAGTCTTAACACGTTCACAGATACGCAGTATTTT.

The chain has TRBV24-1 and TRBJ1-1; D is possibly TRBD1 (5 bases). The CDR3 sequence is 14 residues long. CDR1 KGHDR and CDR2 SFDVKD come from the germline V gene. Between the trimmed V and J ends, which lost 0 bases and 11 bases, there was a span of 15 bases. The CDR3 DNA follows: TGTGCCACCAGTGATTTGCAAAGGTCGAGGGGCGCTTTCTTT. Translation gives CATSDLQRSRGAFF.

The chain couples TRBV14 to TRBJ2-5, with TRBD2 matching over 10 bases. This CDR3 is 15 amino acids long. V dropped 1 base and J dropped 6; count of bases not matched to a gene: 5. Germline assignment: CDR1 SGHDN and CDR2 FVKESK. The CDR3 DNA sequence: TGTGCCAGCAGCCAAGGGTCTAGCGGGAGTAAGACCCAGTACTTC. Protein: CASSQGSSGSKTQYF.

This clonotype was seen a handful of times. The CDR3 region has the DNA TGTGCCAGCAGTTTAGCCCAGGGCGTGGGGATAGGAGCTTTCTTT. Translating it yields CASSLAQGVGIGAFF. The chain carries TRBV27 and TRBJ1-1; possibly TRBD1 for D (5 bases). This CDR3 comprises 15 residues. Germline CDR1 MNHEY, CDR2 SMNVEV (reference sequence). V lost 2 bases, J lost 10 bases, and 20 bases lay in between.

The chain employs TRBV7-9 and TRBJ2-7; 7 nucleotides match TRBD1. Germline lookup yields CDR1 SEHNR and CDR2 FQNEAQ (reference sequence). J was trimmed by 2 bases and V by 2 bases; bases with no gene match: 6. The CDR3 spans 15 residues. The CDR3: CASSLLQGLTYEQYF. DNA of the CDR3: TGTGCCAGCAGCTTATTACAGGGGCTGACCTACGAGCAGTACTTC.

V usage is TRBV12-3 or TRBV12-4 and J usage is TRBJ1-2; no firm D call. V was clipped by 5 bases and J by 5 bases, with 9 bases between them. This CDR3 comprises 12 residues. CDR3 in amino acids: CASSAEGYGYTF. The DNA of the CDR3 is TGTGCCAGCAGTGCAGAGGGTTATGGCTACACCTTC.

The chain carries TRBV20-1 and TRBJ2-1, with 11 bases identical to TRBD2. The CDR3 totals 15 residues. The trim removed 3 bases at V and 8 bases at J, leaving 9 bases unmatched. The germline gives CDR1 DFQATT, CDR2 SNEGSKA (reference sequence). This CDR3 is CSARVAGGPKDEQFF. The CDR3 DNA reads TGCAGTGCTAGGGTAGCGGGAGGGCCAAAGGATGAGCAGTTCTTC.

The rearrangement uses TRBV6-1 and TRBJ2-3, with 8 bases matching TRBD2. The J segment lost 0 bases and the V segment lost 5 bases, leaving 7 bases of the junction unmatched. The CDR3 consists of 16 residues. Per germline, CDR1 MNHNS and CDR2 SASEGT. The CDR3 sequence: CASSRNSGVSTDTQYF. DNA of the CDR3: TGTGCCAGCAGTCGGAATAGCGGGGTTAGCACAGATACGCAGTATTTT.

This clonotype turned up a few times. The chain uses TRBV19 and TRBJ2-1; D remains ambiguous. Germline V gene lookup returns CDR1 LNHDA and CDR2 SQIVND (reference sequence). The CDR3 covers 14 residues. The V and J ends lost 5 bases and 3 bases respectively, with 11 bases between them. DNA for the CDR3: TGTGCCAGTAGTTCGGACCCGAGCTACAATGAGCAGTTCTTC. Its protein is CASSSDPSYNEQFF. The complete variable domain, with remaining parts taken from reference TRBV19 and TRBJ2-1, reads DGGITQSPKYLFRKEGQNVTLSCEQNLNHDAMYWYRQDPGQGLRLIYYSQIVNDFQKGDIAEGYSVSREKKESFPLTVTSAQKNPTAFYLCASSSDPSYNEQFFGPGTRLTVL.

V gene TRBV20-1 combines with J gene TRBJ2-1, with 9 bases aligning to TRBD2. Germline trimming cut 3 bases from V and 6 bases from J; bases unmatched to any gene: 9. Germline V gene data show CDR1 as DFQATT and CDR2 as SNEGSKA (reference sequence). This CDR3 is built from 15 residues. The CDR3 spells CSASPVGRGGNEQFF. The CDR3 DNA reads as TGCAGTGCTAGCCCCGTCGGGCGGGGGGGCAATGAGCAGTTCTTC.

The chain combines TRBV20-1 with TRBJ1-5, with a tentative D call TRBD1 (5 bases). The germline gives CDR1 DFQATT, CDR2 SNEGSKA (reference sequence). Trimming left V 3 bases short and J 0 bases short, with 12 bases between. The CDR3 consists of 15 residues. The CDR3 DNA reads as TGCAGTGCTAGGTTCCCAGGGTATAGCAATCAGCCCCAGCATTTT. Amino acids: CSARFPGYSNQPQHF.

This chain uses TRBV7-2 with TRBJ1-2, with TRBD1 as a possible D gene (6 bases). The CDR3 loop spans 15 amino acids. Germline CDR1 and CDR2: SGHTA and FQGNSA. Trimming shortened V by 4 bases and J by 6 bases, and 18 bases separated the two germline ends. This chain's CDR3 is CASSSRPQTGHGYTF. In DNA form, the CDR3 reads TGTGCCAGCAGCTCCCGGCCCCAGACAGGACATGGCTACACCTTC.

The chain has TRBV6-2 or TRBV6-3 and TRBJ2-7; weak D call: TRBD1 (5 bases). V was pared by 5 bases and J by 5 bases, with 10 bases between. The V gene's germline CDR1 is MNHEY and CDR2 SVGEGT. The CDR3 is made up of 12 amino acids. DNA of the CDR3: TGTGCCAGCAGTCACAGGAGCGACGAGCAGTACTTC. Amino acid sequence: CASSHRSDEQYF.

The chain joins TRBV21-1 to TRBJ2-5. TRBV21-1 is listed as a pseudogene. This CDR3 contains 15 residues. CDR3 DNA sequence: TGTGCCAGCAGCAAAGCGGGGGTAGGGCAAGAGACCCAGTACTTC. It yields the protein CASSKAGVGQETQYF.

J is TRBJ2-3 and V is TRBV30; D call uncertain. Trimming removed 2 bases at V and 6 bases at J, with 6 bases between. Germline V gives CDR1 GTSNPN, CDR2 SVGIG (reference sequence). CDR3 length: 11 residues. CDR3 in DNA: TGTGCCTGGAGTTTCAGGGATACGCAGTATTTT. It codes for CAWSFRDTQYF.

The chain's CDR3 is CASRGQGMVAEAFF. CDR3 nucleotides: TGTGCCAGCAGAGGACAGGGTATGGTCGCTGAAGCTTTCTTT. The chain carries TRBV28 and TRBJ1-1; 8 bases agree with TRBD1. The trim removed 6 bases at V and 6 bases at J, leaving 9 bases unmatched. Germline loops: CDR1 MDHEN, CDR2 SYDVKM. This CDR3 region has 14 residues.

The J gene is TRBJ2-7, the V gene TRBV12-3 or TRBV12-4; D not certain. Deletions cut 9 bases from V and 2 bases from J, with 32 bases between. CDR3 length: 19 amino acids. CDR3 residues: CASFKFILGSVQKTYEQYF. In DNA, the CDR3 is TGTGCCAGTTTTAAGTTTATTCTGGGTTCAGTACAAAAAACCTACGAGCAGTACTTC.

The CDR3 reads CASRPGGVGQAFF. The CDR3 DNA is TGTGCCAGCAGGCCTGGGGGTGTGGGACAAGCTTTCTTT. This sequence joins TRBV6-1 and TRBJ1-1; possibly TRBD1 for D (5 bases). The V end was cut by 6 bases, the J end by 9 bases, with 17 bases between. Germline CDR1 reads MNHNS; CDR2 reads SASEGT. The CDR3 sequence is 13 residues long.

CDR3 bases: TGTGCCAGCAGTGCCCCTGGACTAGCGGGGAACACCGGGGAGCTGTTTTTT. Amino acid sequence: CASSAPGLAGNTGELFF. The V gene is TRBV28, the J gene TRBJ2-2; 11 bases fit TRBD2. With 5 bases clipped from V and 1 base from J, the junction kept 6 bases outside the gene matches. Per the germline V gene, CDR1 is MDHEN and CDR2 is SYDVKM. The CDR3 has 17 residues. Based on the CDR3 plus reference TRBV28 and TRBJ2-2, the full variable domain is DVKVTQSSRYLVKRTGEKVFLECVQDMDHENMFWYRQDPGLGLRLIYFSYDVKMKEKGDIPEGYSVSREKKERFSLILESASTNQTSMYLCASSAPGLAGNTGELFFGEGSRLTVL.